A selection of T cell receptor beta chains follows, all from one sample in a study of shared T cell receptors in the human thymus. Clones were read by immunoSEQ multiplex PCR, and TCRdb kept only the in-frame ones, dropping some. This repertoire shows about 660,000 clones, around 87% found once; its top ten account for 0.0095% to 0.012%. A further study also used this sample, focusing on human thymus T cells.

Material for sequencing was thymocytes. These TCRs come from a boy under two years old with a congenital heart defect. Both conserved end residues are part of each CDR3.

j_call: TRBJ2-4
v_call: TRBV5-5
cdr3_aa: CASSRTGRGKNIQYF

j_call: TRBJ2-1
v_call: TRBV9
cdr3_aa: CASSAPSESSYNEQFF

j_call: TRBJ2-3
v_call: TRBV27
cdr3_aa: CASSFVRSTDTQYF

j_call: TRBJ2-7
v_call: TRBV5-1
cdr3_aa: CASSLYKREGPVDYEQYF

j_call: TRBJ2-7
v_call: TRBV19
cdr3_aa: CASSMSPDGLAGTYEQYF

j_call: TRBJ2-3
v_call: TRBV5-1
cdr3_aa: CASSYKREYTDTQYF

j_call: TRBJ2-5
v_call: TRBV9
cdr3_aa: CASSGAQETQYF

j_call: TRBJ2-5
v_call: TRBV5-4
cdr3_aa: CASSPRMAAGQETQYF

j_call: TRBJ1-2
v_call: TRBV6-6
cdr3_aa: CASSLPPGDRIYGYTF

j_call: TRBJ2-3
v_call: TRBV2
cdr3_aa: CASSGGAGGVTDTQYF

j_call: TRBJ2-7
v_call: TRBV5-4
cdr3_aa: CASSPQKTSGNSPGDEQYF

j_call: TRBJ2-2
v_call: TRBV4-2
cdr3_aa: CASSLQLSGIGQLNTGELFF

j_call: TRBJ1-2
v_call: TRBV15
cdr3_aa: CATSRRREDRGYTF

j_call: TRBJ2-3
v_call: TRBV27
cdr3_aa: CASSFKERTSTDTQYF

j_call: TRBJ2-3
v_call: TRBV11-2
cdr3_aa: CASSPSCAPQYF

j_call: TRBJ1-5
v_call: TRBV29-1
cdr3_aa: CSVTTGMGNQPQHF

j_call: TRBJ1-1
v_call: TRBV6-5
cdr3_aa: CASSYWGQGVTEAFF

j_call: TRBJ2-7
v_call: TRBV9
cdr3_aa: CASSVATGTSGRGEQYF

j_call: TRBJ1-1
v_call: TRBV27
cdr3_aa: CASSWSRLSVQGNTEAFF

j_call: TRBJ1-2
v_call: TRBV19
cdr3_aa: CASSTRPRVYDGYTF

j_call: TRBJ1-3
v_call: TRBV28
cdr3_aa: CASSLFPRSTSSGNTIYF

j_call: TRBJ2-7
v_call: TRBV28
cdr3_aa: CASSQGLSTYEQYF

j_call: TRBJ2-3
v_call: TRBV5-1
cdr3_aa: CASSLGGNPTDTQYF

j_call: TRBJ2-1
v_call: TRBV6-5
cdr3_aa: CASSPPGLAVNEQFF

j_call: TRBJ2-4
v_call: TRBV4-1
cdr3_aa: CASSPTSGRARAKNIQYF

j_call: TRBJ2-7
v_call: TRBV4-2
cdr3_aa: CASSQDRGGGSSYEQYF

j_call: TRBJ2-7
v_call: TRBV7-2
cdr3_aa: CASRLDGQGLEQYF

j_call: TRBJ2-5
v_call: TRBV4-1
cdr3_aa: CASSQEGGRGETQYF

j_call: TRBJ1-4
v_call: TRBV7-9
cdr3_aa: CASSWGLVGEKLFF

j_call: TRBJ2-5
v_call: TRBV6-6
cdr3_aa: CASSYAARETQYF

j_call: TRBJ1-3
v_call: TRBV7-2
cdr3_aa: CASSPKKGNTIYF

j_call: TRBJ2-7
v_call: TRBV7-6
cdr3_aa: CAPRLAGRREQYF

j_call: TRBJ1-4
v_call: TRBV27
cdr3_aa: CASSFLSAGNLEKLFF